The sequence of this T cell receptor beta chain was determined in a study of T cell responses to AZD1222 COVID-19 vaccine. As regards this clone: What it recognizes is unknown.

Sequencing used immunoSEQ multiplex PCR; TCRdb keeps in-frame clones, though not all of them. The table records more than 65,000 clones, 70% to 90% of them present only once. V was pared by 3 bases and J by 9 bases, with 18 bases between. This CDR3 is built from 14 residues. Germline V lookup: CDR1 ENHRY, CDR2 SYGVKD. Study-wide results and limits: Repertoires were sampled only after the peak T cell response. When two AZD1222 doses had been given, Spike-specific TCR breadth and depth rose.

The source was peripheral blood, collected on day 0 of AZD1222 vaccination. The clonotype comes from an adult in good health. The V call is TRBV10-3, the J call TRBJ2-7; weak D call: TRBD2 (7 bases). This chain's CDR3 is CAISEAGQANGQYF. The CDR3 region has the DNA TGTGCCATCAGTGAAGCGGGACAAGCTAATGGGCAGTACTTC.